This is a list of T cell receptor beta chains from one sample in a study of shared clonotypes between healthy human individuals. Profiling relied on immunoSEQ multiplex PCR, and the TCRdb table lists in-frame clones only, not all of them. The sample consists of approximately 320,000 clones, approximately 79% of them appearing once. Sample: memory CD4+ T cells sorted from blood. The receptors originated from a man aged 30 to 39 in good health. Each CDR3 is given with its conserved first and last residue. The D gene is left open where the match is weak. Not all rows give a size; the values are once, few, many and, for expanded clones, a class.

16	TRBD2	TRBJ2-7	few	TRBV7-8	CASSLAAGFRSYEQYF	TGTGCCAGCAGCTTAGCAGCGGGATTCCGCTCCTACGAGCAGTACTTC
17	.	TRBJ1-5	.	TRBV4-1	CASSQESGRVANQPQHF	TGCGCCAGCAGCCAAGAATCCGGACGGGTGGCCAATCAGCCCCAGCATTTT
13	TRBD1	TRBJ2-7	few	TRBV6-6	CAAAGQANYEQYF	TGTGCCGCAGCTGGACAGGCGAACTACGAGCAGTACTTC
14	.	TRBJ1-1	.	TRBV6-5	CASRRYRENTEAFF	TGTGCCAGCAGACGATACAGGGAAAACACTGAAGCTTTCTTT
16	.	TRBJ2-1	.	TRBV4-1	CASSQKVSSDYNEQFF	TGCGCCAGCAGCCAGAAAGTGTCTAGCGATTACAATGAGCAGTTCTTC
16	.	TRBJ2-7	.	TRBV5-5	CASSSRFGTLAYEQYF	TGTGCCAGCAGCTCCCGGTTCGGGACACTCGCCTACGAGCAGTACTTC
11	.	TRBJ2-2	.	TRBV7-8	CASKVVGELFF	TGTGCCAGCAAGGTGGTCGGGGAGCTGTTTTTT
17	.	TRBJ2-7	.	TRBV14	CASSQDVGADTAYEQYF	TGTGCCAGCAGCCAAGATGTTGGGGCGGACACAGCCTACGAGCAGTACTTC
16	.	TRBJ1-6	.	TRBV30	CAWTRPGAAYNSPLHF	TGTGCCTGGACCAGACCGGGGGCAGCCTATAATTCACCCCTCCACTTT
13	.	TRBJ1-2	few	TRBV7-2	CASSSRATYGYTF	TGTGCCAGCAGCTCCCGGGCGACCTATGGCTACACCTTC
18	.	TRBJ2-2	.	TRBV9	CASSPHPFAGTDTGELFF	TGTGCCAGCAGCCCTCACCCCTTCGCGGGGACGGACACCGGGGAGCTGTTTTTT
13	TRBD2	TRBJ2-5	.	TRBV11-3	CASSPGGAETQYF	TGTGCCAGCAGCCCCGGGGGGGCAGAGACCCAGTACTTC
15	TRBD1	TRBJ2-3	few	TRBV4-3	CASKMGQGGTDTQYF	TGCGCCAGTAAGATGGGACAGGGGGGCACAGATACGCAGTATTTT
15	TRBD2	TRBJ2-3	.	TRBV15	CATKGQRGGTDTQYF	TGTGCCACCAAGGGTCAGCGGGGAGGCACAGATACGCAGTATTTT
12	.	TRBJ1-6	.	TRBV6-1	CASGQGNSPLHF	TGTGCCAGCGGGCAGGGGAATTCACCCCTCCACTTT
19	TRBD2	TRBJ2-3	many	TRBV5-1	CASSLYAPSAGGVTDTQYF	TGCGCCAGCAGCTTGTACGCGCCTTCGGCGGGAGGAGTAACAGATACGCAGTATTTT
15	TRBD1	TRBJ2-2	.	TRBV10-3	CAISDPTGGSGELFF	TGTGCCATCAGTGACCCTACAGGGGGAAGCGGGGAGCTGTTTTTT
14	TRBD1	TRBJ1-3	many	TRBV7-2	CASARDRGRNTIYF	TGTGCCAGTGCCCGGGACAGGGGGCGAAACACCATATATTTT
16	.	TRBJ2-2	.	TRBV11-2	CASRGGHAQNTGELFF	TGTGCCAGCAGGGGGGGCCACGCCCAGAACACCGGGGAGCTGTTTTTT
11	.	TRBJ1-1	.	TRBV5-1	CASSLDTEAFF	TGCGCCAGCAGCTTGGACACTGAAGCTTTCTTT
15	TRBD1	TRBJ2-7	few	TRBV5-1	CASSLEQGAGYEQYF	TGCGCCAGCAGCCTCGAACAGGGGGCTGGGTACGAGCAGTACTTC
14	TRBD1	TRBJ2-3	.	TRBV7-7	CASSQTGMGDTQYF	TGTGCTAGCAGTCAGACAGGGATGGGAGATACGCAGTATTTT
15	.	TRBJ1-5	.	TRBV30	CAWDGGRVSNQPQHF	TGTGCCTGGGACGGGGGTCGAGTTAGCAATCAGCCCCAGCATTTT
18	TRBD1	TRBJ2-2	.	TRBV11-2	CASSFGQDFGFRAGELFF	TGTGCCAGCAGCTTTGGACAGGATTTTGGTTTTCGTGCCGGGGAGCTGTTTTTT
15	.	TRBJ2-6	.	TRBV27	CASSSRGSGANVLTF	TGTGCCAGCAGTTCGCGGGGCTCTGGGGCCAACGTCCTGACTTTC
14	.	TRBJ2-7	.	TRBV5-1	CASSLPSLDGEQYF	TGCGCCAGCAGCTTGCCCTCACTAGATGGTGAGCAGTACTTC
13	.	TRBJ1-5	.	TRBV6-5	CASSYRTAQPQHF	TGTGCCAGCAGTTACCGGACGGCACAGCCCCAGCATTTT